This TCR beta chain was documented in a study of CD8 T cells in ankylosing spondylitis. Study-wide findings and caveats: Fewer than 10 highly homologous variants formed a TCR beta motif that appeared characteristic of ankylosing spondylitis blood.

TCRdb used MiXCR to reprocess the 5' RACE reads, holding one entry per CDR3 protein. The sample has 670,000 or so distinct CDR3 sequences, 15% to 20% seen once. This clonotype turned up a few times. Its target is not known. This TCR was recovered from a male donor with ankylosing spondylitis. The sequencing input was blood, either unsorted or a sorted T cell fraction (not recorded which).

The CDR3 loop is CASTQILAASIPTDTQYF. CDR3 in DNA: TGTGCCAGCACCCAAATCCTAGCGGCCTCGATACCCACAGATACGCAGTATTTT. The V gene is TRBV11-2, the J gene TRBJ2-3; 7 nucleotides match TRBD2. The V gene end was trimmed by 7 bases and the J gene end by 2 bases; junction bases not matched to a gene: 18. This CDR3 has 18 residues. The V gene's germline CDR1 is SGHAT and CDR2 FQNNGV.